This T cell receptor beta chain was observed in a study of T cells in Graves' hyperthyroidism and ophthalmopathy. Across the study: Peripheral blood specimens were obtained at initial diagnosis, prior to any treatment. Findings and limits, study-wide: Ophthalmopathy stood apart from stable hyperthyroidism in a 13 V-J model. In the blood, most expanded thyroid clonotypes above 0.001 appeared as well.

Absent ophthalmopathy progression within 18 months defined stable Graves' hyperthyroidism. The germline CDR1 and CDR2 sequences are KGHSH and LQKENI. CDR3 length equals 17 residues. Trimming at V came to 3 bases and at J to 1 base, leaving 6 bases not matched to a gene. With respect to this clonotype: Its antigen is not identified.

The CDR3 regions of TCR beta were amplified from RNA transcripts. Researchers ran a first-round RT-PCR on the TCR CDR3 using the HTBI primer set. TCRdb analysed the multiplex PCR reads with MiXCR anew, one entry per CDR3 protein. The sample includes about 320,000 distinct CDR3 sequences, 16% of them seen just once. Sequenced material: blood. This sequence joins TRBV18 and TRBJ1-1, with 12 bases lining up with TRBD1. The TCR comes from a young man with Graves' hyperthyroidism. CDR3 sequence (DNA): TGTGCCAGCTCACCGGGACAGGGGGCGGTCGGGAACACTGAAGCTTTCTTT. It translates to CASSPGQGAVGNTEAFF.